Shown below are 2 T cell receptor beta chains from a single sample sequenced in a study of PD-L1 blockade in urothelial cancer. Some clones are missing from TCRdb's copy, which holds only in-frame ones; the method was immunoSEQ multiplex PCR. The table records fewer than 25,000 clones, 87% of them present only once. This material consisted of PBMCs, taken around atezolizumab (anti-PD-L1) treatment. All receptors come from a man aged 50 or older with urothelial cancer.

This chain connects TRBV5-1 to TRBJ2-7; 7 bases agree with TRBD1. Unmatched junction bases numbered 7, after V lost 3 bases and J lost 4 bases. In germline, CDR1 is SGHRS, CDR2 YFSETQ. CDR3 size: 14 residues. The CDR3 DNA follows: TGCGCCAGCAGCTCTGAGGGGGCACGATACGAGCAGTACTTC. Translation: CASSSEGARYEQYF.

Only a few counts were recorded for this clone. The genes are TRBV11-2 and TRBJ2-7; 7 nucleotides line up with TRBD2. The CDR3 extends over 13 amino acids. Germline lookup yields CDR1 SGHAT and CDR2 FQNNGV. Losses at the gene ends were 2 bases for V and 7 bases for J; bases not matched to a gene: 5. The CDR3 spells CASSLSGGGEQYF. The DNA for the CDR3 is TGTGCCAGCAGCTTATCGGGGGGTGGGGAGCAGTACTTC.